The 4 T cell receptor beta chains reported below all come from one sample, sequenced in a study of CD8+ T cells in alopecia areata. Sequencing used cDNA as its template, made by extracting RNA and reverse transcribing it. Only in-frame clones appear in the TCRdb table, and some are missing; sequencing was by immunoSEQ multiplex PCR. The repertoire holds about 180,000 clones, with 40% to 55% as singletons. Documented treatment: oral pan-JAK inhibitor, 5-10 mg twice daily. The source was CD8+ T cells sorted from blood, collected around week 52, from a patient treated with tofacitinib. Receptors originate from a human donor with alopecia areata.

The gene calls are TRBV2 and TRBJ2-5; 7 nucleotides agree with TRBD1. The CDR3 spans 15 residues. Germline-derived CDR1 and CDR2 are SNHLY and FYNNEI. After removal of 7 bases from V and 2 bases from J, the junction contained 10 bases not matched to a gene. CDR3 amino acids: CASTEGAGVQETQYF. The CDR3 bases are TGTGCCAGCACCGAGGGGGCAGGGGTACAAGAGACCCAGTACTTC.

This clone was seen more than once but under ten times. The sample contains more than one DNA sequence encoding this CDR3. The chain carries TRBV13 and TRBJ2-7; no clear D gene. Trimming took off 0 bases at V and 3 bases at J, with 3 bases between the two ends. The CDR3 has 12 amino acids. Germline V gene sequence: CDR1 PRHDT, CDR2 FYEKMQ (reference sequence). The CDR3 bases are TGTGCCAGCAGCTTAGGGAGCTACGAGCAGTACTTC. This translates into CASSLGSYEQYF.

The chain uses TRBV9 and TRBJ2-2; D is unclear. CDR1 is SGDLS and CDR2 is YYNGEE in the germline V gene. V lost 4 bases, J lost 7 bases, and 20 bases lay in between. The CDR3 is 16 residues long. The CDR3 sequence: CASSPYTGPSFGELFF. In DNA form, the CDR3 reads TGTGCCAGCAGCCCATACACGGGTCCCTCGTTCGGGGAGCTGTTTTTT.

The table lists this clone with a few counts. The chain links TRBV5-1 to TRBJ1-2; 9 nucleotides line up with TRBD1. The CDR3 has 15 residues. From germline, CDR1 is SGHRS and CDR2 YFSETQ. V was pared by 4 bases and J by 2 bases, with 6 bases of the junction left unmatched. The CDR3: CASSVGQGANYGYTF. The DNA for the CDR3 is TGCGCCAGCAGCGTGGGACAGGGCGCAAACTATGGCTACACCTTC.